This entry features one TCR beta chain sequence. Unique molecular identifiers featured in how the TCRbeta library was prepared. TCRdb analysed the PCR reads with MiXCR anew, one entry per CDR3 protein. The sample lists around 200,000 distinct CDR3 sequences, about 9.2% occurring once. Germline CDR1 is MGHDK and CDR2 is SYGVNS. This CDR3 region has 15 residues. V lost 3 bases and J lost 4, with 15 bases in between. These data are taken from a study of T-cell reconstitution after alpha-beta-depleted transplantation in children. The specimen comprised PBMCs from the stem cell graft donor, sampled from the stem cell graft. The chain has TRBV25-1 and TRBJ1-1, with D uncertain. The origin of this receptor is a human donor who donated a stem cell graft to a child with acute lymphoblastic leukemia. The CDR3, as DNA: TGTGCCAGCAGTGATGAATACGGGGAGGGCACTGAAGCTTTCTTT. It yields the protein CASSDEYGEGTEAFF.